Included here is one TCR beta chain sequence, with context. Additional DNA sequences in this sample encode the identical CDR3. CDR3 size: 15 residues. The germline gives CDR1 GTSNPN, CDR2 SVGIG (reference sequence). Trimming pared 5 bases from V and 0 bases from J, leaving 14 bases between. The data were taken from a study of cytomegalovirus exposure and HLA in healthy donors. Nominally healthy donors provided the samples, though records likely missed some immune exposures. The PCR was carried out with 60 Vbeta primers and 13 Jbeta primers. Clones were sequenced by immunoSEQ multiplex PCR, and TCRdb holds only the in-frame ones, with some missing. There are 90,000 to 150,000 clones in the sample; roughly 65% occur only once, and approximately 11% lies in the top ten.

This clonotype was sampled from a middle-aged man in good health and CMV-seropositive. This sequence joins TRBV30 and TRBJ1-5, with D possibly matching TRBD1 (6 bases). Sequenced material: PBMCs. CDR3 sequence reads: CAWGRQGSSNQPQHF. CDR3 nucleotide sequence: TGTGCCTGGGGACGGCAGGGGAGTAGCAATCAGCCCCAGCATTTT.